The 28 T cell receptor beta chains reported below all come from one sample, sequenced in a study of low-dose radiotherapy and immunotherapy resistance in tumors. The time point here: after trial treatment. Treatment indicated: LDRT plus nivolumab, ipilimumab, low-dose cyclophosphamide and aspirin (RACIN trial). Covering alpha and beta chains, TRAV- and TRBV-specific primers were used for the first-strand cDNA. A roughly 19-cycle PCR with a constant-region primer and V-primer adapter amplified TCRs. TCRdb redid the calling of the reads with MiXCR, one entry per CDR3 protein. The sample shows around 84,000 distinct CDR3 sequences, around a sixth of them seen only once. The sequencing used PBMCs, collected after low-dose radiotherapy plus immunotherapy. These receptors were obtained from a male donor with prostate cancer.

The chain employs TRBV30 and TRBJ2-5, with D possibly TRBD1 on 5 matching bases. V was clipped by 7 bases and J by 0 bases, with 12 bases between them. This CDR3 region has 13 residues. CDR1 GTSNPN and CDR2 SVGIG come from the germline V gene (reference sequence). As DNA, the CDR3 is TGTGCCTACTACCTGGACAACCAAGAGACCCAGTACTTC. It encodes CAYYLDNQETQYF.

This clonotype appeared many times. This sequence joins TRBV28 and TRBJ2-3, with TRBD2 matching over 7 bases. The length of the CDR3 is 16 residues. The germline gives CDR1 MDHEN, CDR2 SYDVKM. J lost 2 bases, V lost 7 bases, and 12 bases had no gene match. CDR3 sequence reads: CASIAGTGGVTDTQYF. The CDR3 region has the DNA TGTGCCAGCATTGCGGGGACGGGGGGTGTCACAGATACGCAGTATTTT.

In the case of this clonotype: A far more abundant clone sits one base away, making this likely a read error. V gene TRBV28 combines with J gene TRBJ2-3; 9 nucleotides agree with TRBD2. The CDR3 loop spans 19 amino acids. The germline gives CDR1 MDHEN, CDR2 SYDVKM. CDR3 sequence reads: CAISEPKTGIAGAADTQYF. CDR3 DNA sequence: TGTGCCATCAGTGAGCCTAAGACAGGGATAGCGGGAGCTGCAGATACGCAGTATTTT.

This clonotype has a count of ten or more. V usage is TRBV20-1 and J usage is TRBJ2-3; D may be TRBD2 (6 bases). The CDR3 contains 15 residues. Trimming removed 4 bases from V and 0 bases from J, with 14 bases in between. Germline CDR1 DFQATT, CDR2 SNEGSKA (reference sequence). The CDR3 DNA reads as TGCAGTGCTACTTGGACTACGTCTAGCACAGATACGCAGTATTTT. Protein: CSATWTTSSTDTQYF.

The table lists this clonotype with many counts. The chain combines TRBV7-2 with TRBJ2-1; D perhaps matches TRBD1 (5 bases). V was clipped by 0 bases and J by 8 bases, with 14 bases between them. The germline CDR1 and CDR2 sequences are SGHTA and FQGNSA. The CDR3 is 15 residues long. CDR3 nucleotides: TGTGCCAGCAGCTTAGCGCTGGGTCTAGGGGATGAGCAGTTCTTC. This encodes CASSLALGLGDEQFF.

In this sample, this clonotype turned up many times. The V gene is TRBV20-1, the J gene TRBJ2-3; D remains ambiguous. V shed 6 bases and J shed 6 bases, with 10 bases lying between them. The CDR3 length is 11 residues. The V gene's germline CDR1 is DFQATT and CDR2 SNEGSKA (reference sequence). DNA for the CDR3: TGCAGTGCGCCCGGGTGGGATACGCAGTATTTT. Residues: CSAPGWDTQYF.

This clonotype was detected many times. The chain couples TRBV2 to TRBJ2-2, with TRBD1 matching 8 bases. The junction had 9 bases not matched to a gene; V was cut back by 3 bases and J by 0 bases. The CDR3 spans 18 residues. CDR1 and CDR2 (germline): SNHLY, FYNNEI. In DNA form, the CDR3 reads TGTGCCAGCAGTGAGGCGGGACAGGCTCTGACGAACACCGGGGAGCTGTTTTTT. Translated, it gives CASSEAGQALTNTGELFF.

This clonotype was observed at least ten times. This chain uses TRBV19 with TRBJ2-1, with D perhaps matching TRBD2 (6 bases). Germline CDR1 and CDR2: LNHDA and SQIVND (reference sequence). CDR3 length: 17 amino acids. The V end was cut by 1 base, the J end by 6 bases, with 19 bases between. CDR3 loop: CASSIGSAGPTLNEQFF. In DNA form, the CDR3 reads TGTGCCAGTAGTATAGGGTCGGCGGGACCGACCCTCAATGAGCAGTTCTTC. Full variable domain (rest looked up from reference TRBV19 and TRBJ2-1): DGGITQSPKYLFRKEGQNVTLSCEQNLNHDAMYWYRQDPGQGLRLIYYSQIVNDFQKGDIAEGYSVSREKKESFPLTVTSAQKNPTAFYLCASSIGSAGPTLNEQFFGPGTRLTVL.

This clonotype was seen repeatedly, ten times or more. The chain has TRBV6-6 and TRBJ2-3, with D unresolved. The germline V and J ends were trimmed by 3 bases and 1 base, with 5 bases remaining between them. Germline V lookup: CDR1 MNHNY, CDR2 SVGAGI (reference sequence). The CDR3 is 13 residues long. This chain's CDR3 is CASSYPGTDTQYF. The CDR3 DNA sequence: TGTGCCAGCAGTTATCCAGGCACAGATACGCAGTATTTT.

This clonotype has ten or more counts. CDR3 in DNA: TGTGCCTGGAGAGCGGGGAGCTCCTACAATGAGCAGTTCTTC. Its protein product is CAWRAGSSYNEQFF. V gene TRBV30 combines with J gene TRBJ2-1; 7 bases are a match to TRBD2. The CDR3 has 14 residues. In germline, CDR1 is GTSNPN, CDR2 SVGIG (reference sequence). Germline trimming cut 3 bases from V and 0 bases from J; bases unmatched to any gene: 2.

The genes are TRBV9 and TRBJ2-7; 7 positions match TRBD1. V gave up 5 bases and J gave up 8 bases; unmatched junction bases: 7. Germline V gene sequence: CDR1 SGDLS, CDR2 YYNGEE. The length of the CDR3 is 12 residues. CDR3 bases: TGTGCCAGCAGTCCGAAGACAGGGCAGCAGTACTTC. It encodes CASSPKTGQQYF.

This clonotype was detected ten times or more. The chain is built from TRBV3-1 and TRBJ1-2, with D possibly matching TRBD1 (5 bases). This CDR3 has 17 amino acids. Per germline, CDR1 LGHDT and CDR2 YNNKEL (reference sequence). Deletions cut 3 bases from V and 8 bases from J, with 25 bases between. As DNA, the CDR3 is TGTGCCAGCAGCCAGCGGACAACCGCCTGGGGTAGGGAAGGCTACACCTTC. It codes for CASSQRTTAWGREGYTF.

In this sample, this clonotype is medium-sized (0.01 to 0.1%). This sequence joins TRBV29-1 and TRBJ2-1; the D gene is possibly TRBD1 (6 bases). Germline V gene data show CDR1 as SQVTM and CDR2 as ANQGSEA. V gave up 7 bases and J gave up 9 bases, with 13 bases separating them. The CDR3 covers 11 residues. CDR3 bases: TGCAGCGCCCAGGAAGGGGGTGAGCAGTTCTTC. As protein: CSAQEGGEQFF.

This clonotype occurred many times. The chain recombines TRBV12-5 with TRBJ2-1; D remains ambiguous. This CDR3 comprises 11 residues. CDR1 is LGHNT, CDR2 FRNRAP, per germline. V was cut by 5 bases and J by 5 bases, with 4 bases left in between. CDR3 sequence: CASGLNNEQFF. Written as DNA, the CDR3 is TGTGCTAGTGGTCTTAACAATGAGCAGTTCTTC. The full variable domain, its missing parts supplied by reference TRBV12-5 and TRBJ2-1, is DARVTQTPRHKVTEMGQEVTMRCQPILGHNTVFWYRQTMMQGLELLAYFRNRAPLDDSGMPKDRFSAEMPDATLATLKIQPSEPRDSAVYFCASGLNNEQFFGPGTRLTVL.

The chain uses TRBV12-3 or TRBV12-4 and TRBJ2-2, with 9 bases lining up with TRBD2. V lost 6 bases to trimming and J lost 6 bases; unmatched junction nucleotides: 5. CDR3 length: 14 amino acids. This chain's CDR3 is CASRTGTSPGELFF. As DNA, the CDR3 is TGTGCCAGCAGGACCGGGACTAGCCCCGGGGAGCTGTTTTTT.

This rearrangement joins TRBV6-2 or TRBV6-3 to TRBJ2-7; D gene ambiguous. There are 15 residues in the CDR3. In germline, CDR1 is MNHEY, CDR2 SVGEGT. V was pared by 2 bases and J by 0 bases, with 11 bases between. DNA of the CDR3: TGTGCCAGCAGTTACAACACCTTGAGCTCCTACGAGCAGTACTTC. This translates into CASSYNTLSSYEQYF.

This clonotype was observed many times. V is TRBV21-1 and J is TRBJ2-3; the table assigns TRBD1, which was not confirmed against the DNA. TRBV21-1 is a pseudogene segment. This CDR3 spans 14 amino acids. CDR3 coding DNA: TGTGCCAGCAGCGATGGGACAGGGAGGGATACGCAGTATTTT. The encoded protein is CASSDGTGRDTQYF.

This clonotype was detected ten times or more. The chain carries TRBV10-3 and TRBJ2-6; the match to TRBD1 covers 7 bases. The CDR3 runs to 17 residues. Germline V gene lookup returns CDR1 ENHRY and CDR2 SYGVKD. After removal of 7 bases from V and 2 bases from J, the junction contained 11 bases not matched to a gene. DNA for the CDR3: TGTGCCATCACTCGAGGGGGCGCGGAAGCTGGGGCCAACGTCCTGACTTTC. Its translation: CAITRGGAEAGANVLTF.

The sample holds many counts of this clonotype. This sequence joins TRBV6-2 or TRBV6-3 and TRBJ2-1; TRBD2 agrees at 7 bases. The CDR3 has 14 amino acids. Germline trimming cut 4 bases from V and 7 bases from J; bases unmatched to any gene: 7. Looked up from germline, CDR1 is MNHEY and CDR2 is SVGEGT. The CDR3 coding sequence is TGTGCCAGCAGTTTAGCGGGCGGTGCGAATGAGCAGTTCTTC. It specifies CASSLAGGANEQFF.

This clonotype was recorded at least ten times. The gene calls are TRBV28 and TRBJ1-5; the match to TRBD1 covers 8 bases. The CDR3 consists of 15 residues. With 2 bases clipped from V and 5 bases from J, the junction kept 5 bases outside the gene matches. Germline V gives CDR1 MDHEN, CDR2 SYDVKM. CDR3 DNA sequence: TGTGCCAGCAGTTTACGGGGGGACAGGTATCAGCCCCAGCATTTT. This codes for CASSLRGDRYQPQHF.

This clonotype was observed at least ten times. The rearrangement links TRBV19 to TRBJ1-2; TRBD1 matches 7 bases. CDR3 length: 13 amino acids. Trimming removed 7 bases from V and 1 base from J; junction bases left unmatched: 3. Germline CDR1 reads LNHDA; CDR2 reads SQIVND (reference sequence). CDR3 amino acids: CASNDRDNYGYTF. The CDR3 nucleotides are TGTGCCAGTAATGACAGGGATAACTATGGCTACACCTTC.

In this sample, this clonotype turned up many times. CDR3 amino acids: CASSLEAGGYNEQFF. In DNA, the CDR3 is TGTGCCAGCAGCTTAGAAGCAGGGGGATACAATGAGCAGTTCTTC. This chain connects TRBV11-2 to TRBJ2-1, with TRBD1 identical over 7 bases. Germline-derived CDR1 and CDR2 are SGHAT and FQNNGV. V trimming: 0 bases; J trimming: 4 bases; junction bases outside the gene matches: 3. This CDR3 has 15 amino acids.

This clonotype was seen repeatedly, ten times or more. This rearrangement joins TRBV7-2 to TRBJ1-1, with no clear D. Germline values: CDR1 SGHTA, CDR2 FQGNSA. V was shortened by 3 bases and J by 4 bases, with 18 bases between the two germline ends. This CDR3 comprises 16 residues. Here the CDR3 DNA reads TGTGCCAGCAGCTTGCAAATGCCGGGTATTGGCACTGAAGCTTTCTTT. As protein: CASSLQMPGIGTEAFF. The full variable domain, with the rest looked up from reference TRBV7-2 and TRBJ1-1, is GAGVSQSPSNKVTEKGKDVELRCDPISGHTALYWYRQSLGQGLEFLIYFQGNSAPDKSGLPSDRFSAERTGGSVSTLTIQRTQQEDSAVYLCASSLQMPGIGTEAFFGQGTRLTVV.

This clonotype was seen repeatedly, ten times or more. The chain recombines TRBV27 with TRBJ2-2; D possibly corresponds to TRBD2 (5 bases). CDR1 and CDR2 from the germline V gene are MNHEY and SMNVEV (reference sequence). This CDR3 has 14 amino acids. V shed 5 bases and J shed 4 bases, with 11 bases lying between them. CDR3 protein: CASSPAAPTGELFF. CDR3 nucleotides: TGTGCCAGCAGTCCAGCGGCCCCCACCGGGGAGCTGTTTTTT.

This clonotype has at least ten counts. The CDR3, as DNA: TGCGCCAGCAGCCAAGCCATTCTACAGGGGCTTGCCTACGAGCAGTACTTC. Encoded protein: CASSQAILQGLAYEQYF. The gene calls are TRBV4-1 and TRBJ2-7, with TRBD1 matching 7 bases. V was pared by 1 base and J by 2 bases, with 11 bases of the junction left unmatched. The CDR3 consists of 17 residues. Germline CDR1 reads MGHRA; CDR2 reads YSYEKL.

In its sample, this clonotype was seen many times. The CDR3 loop is CATSRDLSYEQYF. The CDR3 DNA follows: TGTGCCACCAGCAGAGATCTATCCTACGAGCAGTACTTC. V usage is TRBV15 and J usage is TRBJ2-7; no definite D call. This CDR3 region has 13 residues. The V gene's germline CDR1 is LNHNV and CDR2 YYDKDF (reference sequence). Between the trimmed V and J ends, which lost 0 bases and 1 base, there was a span of 4 bases.

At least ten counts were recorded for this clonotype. CDR3 sequence reads: CASSAAYEQYF. In DNA, the CDR3 is TGTGCCAGCAGTGCGGCCTACGAGCAGTACTTC. The chain employs TRBV7-2 and TRBJ2-7, with D hard to call. Germline V gene data show CDR1 as SGHTA and CDR2 as FQGNSA. CDR3 length equals 11 residues. Trimming shortened V by 6 bases and J by 2 bases, and 5 bases separated the two germline ends.

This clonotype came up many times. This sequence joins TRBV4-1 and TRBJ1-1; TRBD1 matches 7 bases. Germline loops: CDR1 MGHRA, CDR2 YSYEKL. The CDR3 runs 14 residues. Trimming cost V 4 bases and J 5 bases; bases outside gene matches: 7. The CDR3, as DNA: TGCGCCAGCAGCCTAACAGGGGATTCGACTGAAGCTTTCTTT. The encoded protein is CASSLTGDSTEAFF.